This T cell receptor (beta chain) was documented in a study of shared clonotypes between healthy human individuals. General study points: Four donors held roughly 5% of naive CD4 clonotypes in common.

The germline V gene encodes CDR1 SGHRS and CDR2 YFSETQ. The length of the CDR3 is 14 residues. V lost 1 base, J lost 4 bases, and 5 bases stayed unmatched. The genomic DNA of each subset was split evenly across several immunoSEQ plates. The input for sorted-subset replicate PCRs was around 0.2 ug DNA, around 30,000 T cell genomes. Measured with immunoSEQ multiplex PCR; TCRdb has only the in-frame clones, and not every one. The table includes about 2.1 million clones, 93% detected once. A word on this clone: Its antigen is currently unknown.

Naive CD8 cells comprised CD45RO-negative, CCR7-positively selected cells, excluding terminally differentiated effector memory CD45RA+ cells. Donors, healthy HIV-negative adults, lacked recent acute infections or vaccinations. This receptor was taken from a man younger than 35 in good health. Some clones in this sample may be carry-over from other donors' samples. The rearrangement uses TRBV5-1 and TRBJ2-7; TRBD2 aligns across 7 bases. The sequencing input was naive CD8+ T cells from PBMCs. DNA of the CDR3: TGCGCCAGCAGCTTGTCGGCTAGCGGTTACGAGCAGTACTTC. This translates into CASSLSASGYEQYF.